The 27 T cell receptor beta chains below come from one sample, sequenced in a study of T cell repertoires in cytomegalovirus infection. TCRdb itself ran the reads through MiXCR, one entry per CDR3 protein. The sample holds roughly 310,000 distinct CDR3 sequences, 17% seen once. Sequencing was carried out using PBMCs. The receptors were sampled from a human donor in good health (CMV status not recorded). Some clones in this sample may be carry-over from other donors' samples.

This clonotype appeared a few times. The chain uses TRBV4-2 and TRBJ1-2, with 7 bases identical to TRBD1. The CDR3 spans 15 residues. The J segment lost 4 bases and the V segment lost 0 bases, leaving 5 bases of the junction unmatched. CDR1 and CDR2 (germline): LGHNA, YNFKEQ. CDR3 loop: CASSQDPAGGYGYTF. The DNA for the CDR3 is TGTGCCAGCAGCCAAGATCCGGCAGGGGGCTATGGCTACACCTTC.

This clonotype was counted only a few times. V is TRBV20-1 and J is TRBJ1-2; the match to TRBD1 covers 7 bases. From germline, CDR1 is DFQATT and CDR2 SNEGSKA (reference sequence). Trimming cost V 2 bases and J 6 bases; bases outside gene matches: 6. CDR3 size: 13 residues. CDR3 coding DNA: TGCAGTGCTAGAATGGACAGGATCGATGGCTACACCTTC. Translating gives CSARMDRIDGYTF.

This clonotype has at least ten counts. The genes are TRBV7-8 and TRBJ2-3, with 9 bases that match TRBD2. The CDR3 spans 18 residues. Germline values: CDR1 SGHVS, CDR2 FQNEAQ. The V segment lost 2 bases and the J segment 2 bases; nucleotides outside the gene matches: 11. Here the CDR3 reads CASSLRAGGQIHTDTQYF. The CDR3 nucleotides are TGTGCCAGCAGCTTAAGAGCGGGGGGCCAGATTCACACAGATACGCAGTATTTT. Supplemented by reference TRBV7-8 and TRBJ2-3, the full variable domain reads GAGVSQSPRYKVAKRGQDVALRCDPISGHVSLFWYQQALGQGPEFLTYFQNEAQLDKSGLPSDRFFAERPEGSVSTLKIQRTQQEDSAVYLCASSLRAGGQIHTDTQYFGPGTRLTVL.

In its sample, this clonotype was seen many times. The chain employs TRBV7-2 and TRBJ1-2; D is possibly TRBD1 (5 bases). The V end was cut by 5 bases, the J end by 3 bases, with 13 bases between. Per the germline V gene, CDR1 is SGHTA and CDR2 is FQGNSA. This CDR3 region has 14 residues. CDR3 residues: CASSPAGGDYGYTF. The CDR3 DNA is TGTGCCAGCAGCCCCGCTGGAGGGGACTATGGCTACACCTTC.

V gene TRBV2 combines with J gene TRBJ1-5; a weak D match, TRBD1 (5 bases). Germline-derived CDR1 and CDR2 are SNHLY and FYNNEI. The V end was cut by 8 bases, the J end by 2 bases, with 7 bases between. The CDR3 loop spans 12 amino acids. CDR3 bases: TGTGCCAGCCAGGGAGGCAATCAGCCCCAGCATTTT. As protein: CASQGGNQPQHF.

This chain joins TRBV2 and TRBJ1-6; TRBD1 is a possible D gene (6 bases). Germline CDR1 is SNHLY and CDR2 is FYNNEI. The V end was cut by 10 bases, the J end by 9 bases, with 19 bases between. This CDR3 has 14 amino acids. For the CDR3, the DNA is TGTGCCACCCGCGGCGGGGGCGCGGGTTCACCCCTCCACTTT. Translating it yields CATRGGGAGSPLHF.

In this sample, this clonotype turned up many times. V and J are TRBV7-2 and TRBJ2-3; D is ambiguous. The V gene's germline CDR1 is SGHTA and CDR2 FQGNSA. This CDR3 has 15 residues. V was pared by 1 base and J by 0 bases, with 8 bases between. DNA for the CDR3: TGTGCCAGCAGCTTAGGCCCCGTGAGCACAGATACGCAGTATTTT. It specifies CASSLGPVSTDTQYF.

This clonotype was detected many times. The rearrangement links TRBV7-2 to TRBJ1-1; perhaps TRBD1 as D (6 bases). CDR3 length: 14 residues. Trimming pared 5 bases from V and 1 base from J, leaving 11 bases between. Germline values: CDR1 SGHTA, CDR2 FQGNSA. DNA for the CDR3: TGTGCCAGCAGCAAAGGGGGTTCGAACACTGAAGCTTTCTTT. Translated, it gives CASSKGGSNTEAFF.

The rearrangement uses TRBV5-1 and TRBJ2-7, with 7 bases matching TRBD1. CDR3 size: 15 residues. Germline V CDR1 and CDR2: SGHRS, YFSETQ. The V segment lost 1 base and the J segment 5 bases; nucleotides outside the gene matches: 9. This CDR3 is CASSLPGGRIDEQYF. The DNA of the CDR3 is TGCGCCAGCAGCTTGCCAGGGGGTAGGATTGACGAGCAGTACTTC.

The chain is built from TRBV27 and TRBJ2-5, with D possibly TRBD2 on 5 matching bases. Germline CDR1 and CDR2: MNHEY and SMNVEV (reference sequence). CDR3 length equals 14 residues. Trimming pared 3 bases from V and 9 bases from J, leaving 17 bases between. CDR3 coding DNA: TGTGCCAGCAGTTTGATTGGGTCGGACGGGGCCCAGTACTTC. Translating it yields CASSLIGSDGAQYF.

The rearrangement joins TRBV4-3 to TRBJ1-5, with a weak D call TRBD1 (5 bases). This CDR3 spans 16 amino acids. V dropped 0 bases and J dropped 2 bases, with 11 bases sitting between them. Germline CDR1 reads LGHNA; CDR2 reads YSLEER. CDR3 amino acids: CASSQDRVMGNQPQHF. The CDR3 DNA is TGCGCCAGCAGCCAAGACAGGGTCATGGGCAATCAGCCCCAGCATTTT.

In this sample, this clonotype turned up a few times. The chain recombines TRBV15 with TRBJ1-2; 8 bases align to TRBD1. This CDR3 has 13 amino acids. Germline loops: CDR1 LNHNV, CDR2 YYDKDF (reference sequence). Losses at the gene ends were 3 bases for V and 3 bases for J; bases not matched to a gene: 0. CDR3 nucleotide sequence: TGTGCCACCAGCAGGACAGGGGACTATGGCTACACCTTC. Translated: CATSRTGDYGYTF.

This sequence joins TRBV9 and TRBJ2-7; D is possibly TRBD2 (6 bases). V gave up 4 bases and J gave up 4 bases, with 12 bases separating them. Germline V gives CDR1 SGDLS, CDR2 YYNGEE. The CDR3 has 13 residues. The CDR3: CASSPRGSYEQYF. The CDR3 region has the DNA TGTGCCAGCAGCCCCCGGGGGTCTTACGAGCAGTACTTC.

V gene TRBV10-3 combines with J gene TRBJ1-1; unclear D gene. Germline V gene sequence: CDR1 ENHRY, CDR2 SYGVKD. V was trimmed by 3 bases and J by 0 bases, leaving 8 bases between them. This CDR3 contains 14 residues. The CDR3, as DNA: TGTGCCATCAGTGAAACCCTATTGAACACTGAAGCTTTCTTT. Its translation is CAISETLLNTEAFF.

The rearrangement links TRBV6-4 to TRBJ1-1, with D hard to call. Trimming stripped 0 bases from V and 11 bases from J, with 10 bases between. The germline V gene encodes CDR1 MRHNA and CDR2 SNTAGT. CDR3 size: 12 residues. CDR3 bases: TGTGCCAGCAGTGACTCGAGTGGGTCGGCTTTCTTT. The encoded protein is CASSDSSGSAFF.

This clonotype was seen ten or more times. The chain uses TRBV7-8 and TRBJ2-1; D call uncertain. The ends were cut back, 2 bases at V and 0 bases at J, with 11 bases in the middle. The CDR3 is 16 residues long. CDR1 is SGHVS and CDR2 is FQNEAQ in the germline V gene. The CDR3 protein is CASSLLAATSYNEQFF. The CDR3 nucleotides are TGTGCCAGCAGCTTACTGGCGGCTACCTCCTACAATGAGCAGTTCTTC.

The chain carries TRBV6-2 or TRBV6-3 and TRBJ2-3; D is uncertain. With 8 bases removed from V and 7 bases from J, the gap between germline ends came to 10 bases. The CDR3 is 11 residues long. The germline gives CDR1 MNHEY, CDR2 SVGEGT. CDR3 amino acids: CASGVQHTQYF. The CDR3 coding sequence is TGTGCCAGCGGGGTACAACATACGCAGTATTTT.

The chain couples TRBV23-1 to TRBJ2-1, with a tentative D call TRBD1 (5 bases). TRBV23-1 is sorted into the ORF group, with uncertain function. Trimming pared 0 bases from V and 8 bases from J, leaving 23 bases between. The CDR3 runs to 18 residues. The CDR3 here is CASSQSKEGALGVHEQFF. CDR3 sequence (DNA): TGCGCCAGCAGTCAATCGAAAGAAGGGGCTCTAGGGGTTCATGAGCAGTTCTTC.

This clonotype was seen only a few times. V is TRBV20-1 and J is TRBJ2-1; 10 nucleotides match TRBD2. The germline CDR1 and CDR2 sequences are DFQATT and SNEGSKA (reference sequence). CDR3 length: 16 residues. V shed 6 bases and J 9 bases; nucleotides not matched to a gene: 17. CDR3 coding DNA: TGCAGTGCCTCTTCCGTCGAAGCGGGGGGGCCAGGTGAGCAGTTCTTC. It yields the protein CSASSVEAGGPGEQFF.

V gene TRBV4-1 combines with J gene TRBJ1-5; no clear D. The CDR3 has 13 amino acids. Trimming left V 0 bases short and J 5 bases short, with 5 bases between. CDR1 is MGHRA, CDR2 YSYEKL, per germline. CDR3 in DNA: TGCGCCAGCAGCCAAGAGGGAGATCAGCCCCAGCATTTT. Residues: CASSQEGDQPQHF.

V gene TRBV4-2 combines with J gene TRBJ2-5; 9 bases map to TRBD2. The CDR3 runs 18 residues. V lost 1 base to trimming and J lost 5 bases; unmatched junction nucleotides: 14. Germline V lookup: CDR1 LGHNA, CDR2 YNFKEQ. The CDR3 spells CASSQALRGGGNVETQYF. Written as DNA, the CDR3 is TGTGCCAGCAGCCAAGCCCTACGCGGGGGGGGGAATGTTGAGACCCAGTACTTC.

This clonotype was seen at least ten times. V usage is TRBV7-2 and J usage is TRBJ1-6; D is unclear. V lost 6 bases, J lost 0 bases, and 9 bases lay in between. The CDR3 runs to 15 residues. Germline V CDR1 and CDR2: SGHTA, FQGNSA. Written as DNA, the CDR3 is TGTGCCAGCAGTTCCCGGGGCTCCTATAATTCACCCCTCCACTTT. Translated, it gives CASSSRGSYNSPLHF.

This clonotype was observed at least ten times. The chain links TRBV7-2 to TRBJ2-5, with D possibly being TRBD2 (5 bases). V shed 5 bases and J shed 2 bases, with 12 bases lying between them. CDR1 and CDR2 (germline): SGHTA, FQGNSA. CDR3 length: 14 amino acids. CDR3 sequence: CASSPRPGQETQYF. The CDR3 region has the DNA TGTGCCAGCAGCCCCCGGCCGGGGCAAGAGACCCAGTACTTC.

This clonotype occurred many times. This chain uses TRBV6-5 with TRBJ1-3, with 7 bases that match TRBD1. Germline CDR1 MNHEY, CDR2 SVGAGI. This CDR3 is built from 15 residues. V was pared by 0 bases and J by 5 bases, with 4 bases of the junction left unmatched. The CDR3 spells CASSYSRQGRNTIYF. In nucleotides, the CDR3 is TGTGCCAGCAGTTACTCGCGACAGGGAAGAAACACCATATATTTT.

This sequence joins TRBV4-2 and TRBJ2-7; 10 bases are a match to TRBD2. The length of the CDR3 is 16 residues. Germline V lookup: CDR1 LGHNA, CDR2 YNFKEQ. Trimming at V came to 3 bases and at J to 2 bases, leaving 7 bases not matched to a gene. CDR3 region: CASSQLAGGRTYEQYF. The CDR3 DNA sequence: TGTGCCAGCAGCCAGTTAGCGGGGGGCCGTACCTACGAGCAGTACTTC.

The table lists this clonotype with many counts. The chain carries TRBV4-1 and TRBJ2-2; tentatively, D is TRBD2 (6 bases). Germline CDR1 is MGHRA and CDR2 is YSYEKL. This CDR3 has 18 amino acids. The V end was cut by 4 bases, the J end by 0 bases, with 18 bases between. DNA for the CDR3: TGCGCCAGCAGCCGCCACTCTCCGGGACTGGCGAACACCGGGGAGCTGTTTTTT. This sequence encodes CASSRHSPGLANTGELFF.

Points on this clonotype: One end of the junction varies from germline; a read error may be responsible. This chain uses TRBV20-1 with TRBJ2-3; TRBD2 might be the D (6 bases). Germline V gives CDR1 DFQATT, CDR2 SNEGSKA (reference sequence). CDR3 length: 13 amino acids. DNA of the CDR3: TGCAGTACTAGGAGGGCTAGCACAGATACGCAGTATTTT. Encoded protein: CSTRRASTDTQYF.